The 10 T cell receptor beta chains below come from one sample, sequenced in a study of blood T cell repertoires in COVID-19. Measured with immunoSEQ multiplex PCR; TCRdb has only the in-frame clones, and not every one. Of approximately 120,000 clones in the sample, 84% were seen once. The sequenced sample was peripheral blood. The receptors shown here come from a human donor in a cohort sampled during active COVID-19.

This chain connects TRBV12-3 or TRBV12-4 to TRBJ2-7; no reliable D call. Trimming shortened V by 0 bases and J by 4 bases, and 7 bases separated the two germline ends. CDR3 length: 13 residues. In nucleotides, the CDR3 is TGTGCCAGCAGTTTAGCGGCCTGGTACGAGCAGTACTTC. Protein sequence: CASSLAAWYEQYF.

The rearrangement joins TRBV4-2 to TRBJ2-5; 9 bases line up with TRBD2. The length of the CDR3 is 16 residues. Trimming at V came to 1 base and at J to 5 bases, leaving 8 bases not matched to a gene. Germline V gives CDR1 LGHNA, CDR2 YNFKEQ. The CDR3 nucleotides read TGTGCCAGCAGCCAAGCGGGGAGAGCGGGGGGTGAGACCCAGTACTTC. It codes for CASSQAGRAGGETQYF.

CDR3 region: CAWSVQGGVRFF. The CDR3 DNA reads TGTGCCTGGAGTGTACAGGGGGGGGTGCGGTTCTTC. This chain uses TRBV30 with TRBJ2-1; a possible D gene is TRBD1 (8 bases). The germline V gene encodes CDR1 GTSNPN and CDR2 SVGIG (reference sequence). The CDR3 contains 12 residues. Trimming took off 0 bases at V and 15 bases at J, with 15 bases between the two ends.

The chain links TRBV30 to TRBJ1-1, with D possibly matching TRBD1 (5 bases). V was cut by 0 bases and J by 6 bases, with 14 bases left in between. The CDR3 has 14 amino acids. The V gene's germline CDR1 is GTSNPN and CDR2 SVGIG (reference sequence). CDR3 sequence: CAWSVGGEFAEAFF. CDR3 DNA sequence: TGTGCCTGGAGTGTCGGGGGTGAGTTCGCTGAAGCTTTCTTT.

This clone was observed once. This chain joins TRBV29-1 and TRBJ1-1, with D possibly matching TRBD1 (6 bases). This CDR3 region has 15 residues. CDR1 and CDR2 (germline): SQVTM, ANQGSEA. V was pared by 4 bases and J by 0 bases, with 15 bases between. This CDR3 is CSVGRTATMNTEAFF. The DNA of the CDR3 is TGCAGCGTTGGAAGGACAGCGACCATGAACACTGAAGCTTTCTTT.

The CDR3 loop reads CASIPPGQNYGYTF. CDR3 in DNA: TGTGCCAGCATCCCCCCGGGACAAAACTATGGCTACACCTTC. The chain uses TRBV6-6 and TRBJ1-2, with D possibly being TRBD1 (6 bases). V lost 7 bases and J lost 2, with 14 bases in between. The CDR3 has 14 amino acids. CDR1 and CDR2 from the germline V gene are MNHNY and SVGAGI (reference sequence).

The genes are TRBV6-1 and TRBJ1-2; D is unresolved. The CDR3 runs to 13 residues. Germline V gives CDR1 MNHNS, CDR2 SASEGT. V gave up 1 base and J gave up 2 bases, with 5 bases separating them. The CDR3 region is CASSEDMNYGYTF. The CDR3 nucleotides are TGTGCCAGCAGTGAAGACATGAACTATGGCTACACCTTC.

The V gene is TRBV5-5, the J gene TRBJ2-7; TRBD1 aligns across 7 bases. CDR1 is SGHKS, CDR2 YYEKEE, per germline (reference sequence). J was trimmed by 6 bases and V by 4 bases; bases with no gene match: 10. There are 14 residues in the CDR3. This CDR3 reads CASSARTGVAEQYF. CDR3 nucleotide sequence: TGTGCCAGCAGCGCAAGAACAGGGGTCGCCGAGCAGTACTTC.

This clone was found a few times. The V call is TRBV3-1 (or the pseudogene TRBV3-2), the J call TRBJ2-3, with D maybe TRBD2 (5 bases). CDR3 length equals 11 residues. The V end lost 6 bases, the J end lost 6 bases, and 7 bases lay between the germline ends. CDR1 and CDR2 from the germline V gene are LGHDT and YNNKEL (reference sequence). Here the CDR3 reads CASSSSDTQYF. In DNA form, the CDR3 reads TGTGCCAGCAGTTCTAGCGATACGCAGTATTTT.

This chain connects TRBV9 to TRBJ2-2; tentatively, D is TRBD2 (5 bases). The CDR3 sequence is 14 residues long. The ends were cut back, 0 bases at V and 3 bases at J, with 6 bases in the middle. Germline V CDR1 and CDR2: SGDLS, YYNGEE. In DNA, the CDR3 is TGTGCCAGCAGCGTAGGCGGGTACACCGGGGAGCTGTTTTTT. Its protein is CASSVGGYTGELFF.